The 26 T cell receptor beta chains listed next were all sequenced from one sample in a study of blood T cell repertoires in COVID-19. Here immunoSEQ multiplex PCR was the method, and the copy in TCRdb shows in-frame clones only, minus some. The table records about 33,000 clones, about 86% of them present only once. The sequencing input was peripheral blood. The receptors here all came from a woman of 80 years or more with active or convalescent COVID-19.

The chain employs TRBV6-5 and TRBJ1-1; 8 bases align to TRBD1. Germline CDR1 is MNHEY and CDR2 is SVGAGI. V shed 5 bases and J 9 bases; nucleotides not matched to a gene: 11. The CDR3 is 14 residues long. The CDR3 DNA sequence: TGTGCCAGCAGTCCCGGGGGGACAGGCCGTAAAGCTTTCTTT. Protein product: CASSPGGTGRKAFF.

V and J are TRBV11-3 and TRBJ2-7; 7 bases align to TRBD2. The V gene end was trimmed by 5 bases and the J gene end by 4 bases; junction bases not matched to a gene: 8. Germline V gives CDR1 SGHNT, CDR2 YENEEA. CDR3 length: 14 amino acids. CDR3 residues: CASSPGGQIYEQYF. For the CDR3, the DNA is TGTGCCAGCAGCCCGGGGGGTCAGATTTACGAGCAGTACTTC.

The J gene is TRBJ1-1, the V gene TRBV7-9; unclear D gene. V dropped 4 bases and J dropped 11 bases, with 23 bases sitting between them. This CDR3 is 15 amino acids long. From germline, CDR1 is SEHNR and CDR2 FQNEAQ (reference sequence). The CDR3 here is CASSSIRSTPQSAFF. DNA for the CDR3: TGTGCCAGCAGCTCCATCCGCTCGACTCCCCAGAGCGCTTTCTTT.

V and J are TRBV25-1 and TRBJ1-4, with TRBD1 matching 9 bases. This CDR3 spans 12 amino acids. V shed 6 bases, J shed 8 bases, and the junction held 1 base outside the gene matches. From germline, CDR1 is MGHDK and CDR2 SYGVNS. The CDR3 DNA is TGTGCCAGCAGAGACAGGGGGGAAAAACTGTTTTTT. Residues: CASRDRGEKLFF.

The chain employs TRBV20-1 and TRBJ2-1, with D perhaps TRBD2 (6 bases). Trimming took off 1 base at V and 15 bases at J, with 13 bases between the two ends. Germline CDR1 is DFQATT and CDR2 is SNEGSKA (reference sequence). CDR3 size: 11 residues. In DNA form, the CDR3 reads TGCAGTGCTAGAGTGGACTACCTATCGTTCTTC. It yields the protein CSARVDYLSFF.

This chain uses TRBV11-2 with TRBJ1-2, with a weak D call TRBD1 (6 bases). With 4 bases removed from V and 6 bases from J, the gap between germline ends came to 18 bases. CDR3 length equals 15 residues. Germline V gene sequence: CDR1 SGHAT, CDR2 FQNNGV. CDR3 loop: CASSSLITGLDGYTF. In DNA, the CDR3 is TGTGCCAGCAGCTCCCTAATAACAGGGCTGGATGGCTACACCTTC.

The chain carries TRBV7-2 and TRBJ2-5, with 15 positions matching TRBD2. Trimming took 4 bases from V and 5 from J; bases not matched to a gene: 8. The CDR3 contains 17 residues. Germline lookup yields CDR1 SGHTA and CDR2 FQGNSA. This CDR3 is CASSSEGLAGGWETQYF. As DNA, the CDR3 is TGTGCCAGCAGCTCAGAGGGACTAGCGGGAGGTTGGGAGACCCAGTACTTC.

This clone was counted once. The gene calls are TRBV10-3 and TRBJ2-3; D is possibly TRBD2 (5 bases). Looked up from germline, CDR1 is ENHRY and CDR2 is SYGVKD. The CDR3 sequence is 15 residues long. The CDR3 nucleotides read TGTGCAACCTCTGCGAGGGTCGACTACACAGATACGCAGTATTTT. It specifies CATSARVDYTDTQYF.

V usage is TRBV5-1 and J usage is TRBJ1-2; 7 bases are shared with TRBD1. In germline, CDR1 is SGHRS, CDR2 YFSETQ. CDR3 size: 14 residues. With 4 bases clipped from V and 8 bases from J, the junction kept 11 bases outside the gene matches. CDR3 nucleotides: TGCGCCAGCAGCCCCGAGACAGGGCCCAGGGGCTACACCTTC. This encodes CASSPETGPRGYTF. Full variable domain (remainder filled in from reference TRBV5-1 and TRBJ1-2): KAGVTQTPRYLIKTRGQQVTLSCSPISGHRSVSWYQQTPGQGLQFLFEYFSETQRNKGNFPGRFSGRQFSNSRSEMNVSTLELGDSALYLCASSPETGPRGYTFGSGTRLTVV.

The genes are TRBV2 and TRBJ2-5; TRBD2 is a possible D gene (6 bases). The V and J ends lost 4 bases and 4 bases respectively, with 16 bases between them. CDR1 and CDR2 from the germline V gene are SNHLY and FYNNEI. The length of the CDR3 is 15 residues. The CDR3 sequence: CASSAKSDGGETQYF. For the CDR3, the DNA is TGTGCCAGCAGTGCCAAATCGGACGGGGGAGAGACCCAGTACTTC. Drawing the rest from reference TRBV2 and TRBJ2-5, the complete variable domain is EPEVTQTPSHQVTQMGQEVILRCVPISNHLYFYWYRQILGQKVEFLVSFYNNEISEKSEIFDDQFSVERPDGSNFTLKIRSTKLEDSAMYFCASSAKSDGGETQYFGPGTRLLVL.

The chain joins TRBV5-5 to TRBJ2-7, with TRBD1 as a possible D gene (6 bases). V lost 4 bases and J lost 2, with 16 bases in between. Germline lookup yields CDR1 SGHKS and CDR2 YYEKEE (reference sequence). The CDR3 is 15 amino acids. CDR3 nucleotides: TGTGCCAGCAGCCTCCAACAGGGCAGTCCCTACGAGCAGTACTTC. Translated, it gives CASSLQQGSPYEQYF.

DNA of the CDR3: TGCGCCAGCAGCTACCAAACAGGGGGCAACTCCTATAATTCACCCCTCCACTTT. Translated: CASSYQTGGNSYNSPLHF. The V gene is TRBV5-1, the J gene TRBJ1-6; the match to TRBD1 covers 9 bases. The J segment lost 0 bases and the V segment lost 3 bases, leaving 7 bases of the junction unmatched. The length of the CDR3 is 18 residues. CDR1 SGHRS and CDR2 YFSETQ come from the germline V gene.

The chain employs TRBV5-1 and TRBJ1-6, with D possibly being TRBD1 (6 bases). The CDR3 spans 17 residues. CDR1 is SGHRS, CDR2 YFSETQ, per germline. V shed 4 bases and J shed 4 bases, with 18 bases lying between them. CDR3 amino acids: CASSPASGTNYNSPLHF. Written as DNA, the CDR3 is TGCGCCAGCAGCCCCGCGTCGGGGACAAATTATAATTCACCCCTCCACTTT.

The V gene is TRBV6-5, the J gene TRBJ1-1, with D perhaps matching TRBD1 (5 bases). V lost 6 bases, J lost 5 bases, and 19 bases lay in between. The CDR3 sequence is 15 residues long. Per the germline V gene, CDR1 is MNHEY and CDR2 is SVGAGI. CDR3 loop: CASRAQGRGKTEAFF. In nucleotides, the CDR3 is TGTGCCAGCAGGGCGCAGGGAAGGGGAAAAACTGAAGCTTTCTTT.

The chain uses TRBV5-1 and TRBJ1-2, with unresolved D. This CDR3 has 15 amino acids. Germline CDR1 SGHRS, CDR2 YFSETQ. The V end was cut by 0 bases, the J end by 3 bases, with 12 bases between. CDR3 amino acids: CASSLATGSDYGYTF. The CDR3 nucleotides read TGCGCCAGCAGCTTGGCCACGGGTAGCGACTATGGCTACACCTTC.

The J gene is TRBJ2-7, the V gene TRBV5-5; 8 bases line up with TRBD1. This CDR3 has 15 amino acids. With 0 bases clipped from V and 9 bases from J, the junction kept 11 bases outside the gene matches. CDR1 and CDR2 from the germline V gene are SGHKS and YYEKEE (reference sequence). This CDR3 is CASSLDGQGALPQYF. The CDR3 DNA reads as TGTGCCAGCAGCTTGGATGGTCAGGGGGCACTCCCGCAGTACTTC.

The CDR3 bases are TGTGCCAGCAGTGCCAGCGGGGGCTGGCCAGATACGCAGTATTTT. It specifies CASSASGGWPDTQYF. The chain carries TRBV6-4 and TRBJ2-3, with 8 bases fitting TRBD2. Germline-derived CDR1 and CDR2 are MRHNA and SNTAGT. The CDR3 spans 15 residues. The ends lost 4 bases at V and 4 bases at J; junction bases unmatched: 7.

The genes are TRBV14 and TRBJ1-2; D gene uncertain. The CDR3 consists of 16 residues. The V and J ends lost 1 base and 1 base respectively, with 13 bases between them. Germline CDR1 reads SGHDN; CDR2 reads FVKESK. The chain's CDR3 is CASSQGLAPNNYGYTF. The CDR3 bases are TGTGCCAGCAGCCAAGGTCTGGCACCCAATAACTATGGCTACACCTTC.

This chain links TRBV7-6 with TRBJ1-5; no firm D call. CDR1 and CDR2 (germline): SGHVS, FNYEAQ. V was trimmed by 6 bases and J by 7 bases, leaving 19 bases between them. This CDR3 contains 15 residues. The CDR3 protein is CASSFTPGNGQPQHF. The CDR3 DNA sequence: TGTGCCAGCAGTTTTACCCCGGGGAACGGCCAGCCCCAGCATTTT.

V is TRBV19 and J is TRBJ2-4; D gene unclear. The CDR3 loop spans 15 amino acids. V lost 9 bases, J lost 0 bases, and 15 bases lay in between. Germline-derived CDR1 and CDR2 are LNHDA and SQIVND (reference sequence). CDR3 coding DNA: TGTGCCAGCGAAGATACCGGGTTAGCCAAAAACATTCAGTACTTC. This gives the protein CASEDTGLAKNIQYF.

The chain employs TRBV5-1 and TRBJ2-1; no clear D gene. Germline CDR1 reads SGHRS; CDR2 reads YFSETQ. Trimming cost V 0 bases and J 6 bases, with 4 bases left between them. The CDR3 consists of 12 residues. CDR3: CASSLAFNEQFF. DNA for the CDR3: TGCGCCAGCAGCTTGGCATTCAATGAGCAGTTCTTC.

This clone is labeled large. The rearrangement joins TRBV5-6 to TRBJ2-7, with D unresolved. Germline CDR1 reads SGHDT; CDR2 reads YYEEEE. The germline V and J ends were trimmed by 1 base and 5 bases, with 13 bases remaining between them. The CDR3 runs to 14 residues. Written as DNA, the CDR3 is TGTGCCAGCAGCTTGTGGGTCACGGGTGACGAGCAGTACTTC. It codes for CASSLWVTGDEQYF.

V usage is TRBV24-1 and J usage is TRBJ2-5, with 11 bases fitting TRBD1. The CDR3 has 17 residues. The germline V gene has CDR1 KGHDR and CDR2 SFDVKD. The J segment lost 5 bases and the V segment lost 4 bases, leaving 11 bases of the junction unmatched. In DNA, the CDR3 is TGTGCCACCAGTGAAGGACAGGGGGCCGTTTCAAGTGAGACCCAGTACTTC. It specifies CATSEGQGAVSSETQYF.

The chain links TRBV3-1 (or the pseudogene TRBV3-2) to TRBJ2-7, with a weak D call TRBD1 (6 bases). CDR1 and CDR2 (germline): LGHDT, YNNKEL (reference sequence). This CDR3 spans 13 amino acids. V was shortened by 1 base and J by 6 bases, with 10 bases between the two germline ends. CDR3 residues: CASSQVRGGEQYF. In DNA, the CDR3 is TGTGCCAGCAGCCAAGTTCGAGGGGGCGAGCAGTACTTC.

This clone is medium-sized (0.01 to 0.1%) within its sample. The rearrangement links TRBV20-1 to TRBJ1-5, with 8 bases lining up with TRBD1. Germline loops: CDR1 DFQATT, CDR2 SNEGSKA (reference sequence). The CDR3 totals 16 residues. With 3 bases clipped from V and 4 bases from J, the junction kept 11 bases outside the gene matches. The CDR3 DNA follows: TGCAGTGCTAGTAGGCAGGGGGCGTCTGGGAATCAGCCCCAGCATTTT. Protein: CSASRQGASGNQPQHF.

The chain combines TRBV2 with TRBJ1-2, with 11 bases aligning to TRBD1. This CDR3 has 15 residues. Germline V gene sequence: CDR1 SNHLY, CDR2 FYNNEI. The trim removed 8 bases at V and 8 bases at J, leaving 13 bases unmatched. CDR3 in DNA: TGTGCCAGCGGCGGTCCCCCGGGACAGGGGGGGGGCTACACCTTC. It codes for CASGGPPGQGGGYTF.